This TCR beta chain came from a study of response to subunit inactivated influenza vaccine. TCRdb processed the RT-PCR reads anew with MiXCR; each CDR3 protein has one entry. The profile covers 200,000 to 300,000 distinct CDR3 sequences, with 12% appearing a single time and roughly 7.7% taken by the ten largest. This clonotype was counted between two and nine times. Trimming took 1 base from V and 3 from J, leaving 13 bases between them. Germline-derived CDR1 and CDR2 are SGHRS and YFSETQ. This CDR3 contains 15 residues. The rearrangement joins TRBV5-1 to TRBJ1-2; D might be TRBD1 (5 bases). The source is a man between 50 and 59 years old who received an inactivated influenza vaccine. This specimen was non-naive T cells sorted from PBMCs, taken less than 15 days before vaccination. The CDR3 DNA follows: TGCGCCAGCAGCTTGAGCCCCCGGGGGGACTATGGCTACACCTTC. Its protein product is CASSLSPRGDYGYTF.